This T cell receptor (beta chain) is from a study of memory CD4+ T cells and cytomegalovirus serostatus. Concerning this clone: Its specificity is unknown.

In the original processing: Out-of-frame sequences were removed, leaving 2,204,828 distinct TCRbeta sequences. The repertoire was sequenced with immunoSEQ multiplex PCR; TCRdb's copy has only in-frame clones and lacks some. Clone size and the V and J calls come from that table; the DNA yielded D and trimming. The sample holds 40,000 or so clones; roughly three quarters are singletons and the top ten take about 1.1%. The sort gate was single viable CD3+CD4+CD8-CD45RO+ cells for memory CD4+ T cells. The V gene's germline CDR1 is MNHNY and CDR2 SVGAGI (reference sequence). The V and J ends lost 4 bases and 2 bases respectively, with 2 bases between them. The CDR3 contains 11 residues. Study outcomes and limitations: A US-trained random forest predicted CMV serostatus with median AUC around 0.9. The CMV-associated TCR signature appears largely within the CD4+ memory repertoire. CD4+ memory repertoires contained about 40% of the roughly 160 reported CMV TCRbeta sequences.

This receptor was obtained from an adult in good health and CMV-seronegative. This chain joins TRBV6-6 and TRBJ1-2, with D uncertain. Material: memory CD4+ T cells from blood. DNA of the CDR3: TGTGCCAGCAGTTCCAACTATGGCTACACCTTC. As protein: CASSSNYGYTF.